Below are 32 T cell receptor beta chains sequenced from a single sample in a study of T cells in Graves' hyperthyroidism and ophthalmopathy. The source material, RNA transcripts, was used to amplify TCR beta CDR3 regions. The TCR CDR3 first-round RT-PCR relied on the HTBI primer set. TCRdb reprocessed the multiplex PCR reads via MiXCR and lists one record per CDR3 protein. This table holds hundreds of thousands of distinct CDR3 sequences, approximately 14% found once. Sequenced material: blood. All receptors come from a woman aged 18-29 years with Graves' hyperthyroidism.

DNA for the CDR3: TGTGCCAGCAGCTTGGTCAGGACTAGCGGGGAGAACACCGGGGAGCTGTTTTTT. It codes for CASSLVRTSGENTGELFF. The V call is TRBV5-6, the J call TRBJ2-2; TRBD2 matches at 12 bases. Germline CDR1 is SGHDT and CDR2 is YYEEEE. The CDR3 runs 18 residues. The J segment lost 1 base and the V segment lost 0 bases, leaving 4 bases of the junction unmatched.

This clonotype appeared many times. The rearrangement uses TRBV27 and TRBJ1-2; TRBD1 aligns across 7 bases. The CDR3 totals 14 residues. With V trimmed by 3 bases and J by 2 bases, 3 bases remained unmatched. CDR1 is MNHEY, CDR2 SMNVEV, per germline (reference sequence). The CDR3 coding sequence is TGTGCCAGCAGTTTGTCGACAGGGAACTATGGCTACACCTTC. Translated, it gives CASSLSTGNYGYTF.

In its sample, this clonotype was seen many times. The chain links TRBV4-3 to TRBJ1-1; a possible D gene is TRBD1 (5 bases). Germline CDR1 LGHNA, CDR2 YSLEER. V was shortened by 4 bases and J by 3 bases, with 18 bases between the two germline ends. The CDR3 spans 16 residues. CDR3 in amino acids: CASSRVPGQSYTEAFF. In DNA form, the CDR3 reads TGCGCCAGCAGCCGAGTGCCAGGGCAGAGTTACACTGAAGCTTTCTTT.

In this sample, this clonotype turned up many times. Here the CDR3 reads CASRAGGGWETQYF. CDR3 coding DNA: TGTGCCAGCAGGGCAGGGGGCGGGTGGGAGACCCAGTACTTC. The gene calls are TRBV28 and TRBJ2-5; 8 bases fit TRBD1. The J segment lost 5 bases and the V segment lost 6 bases, leaving 8 bases of the junction unmatched. Germline V gene lookup returns CDR1 MDHEN and CDR2 SYDVKM. The CDR3 has 14 residues.

The V call is TRBV29-1, the J call TRBJ2-7; D is unresolved. The CDR3 length is 9 residues. The V end lost 5 bases, the J end lost 6 bases, and 5 bases lay between the germline ends. Germline-derived CDR1 and CDR2 are SQVTM and ANQGSEA. CDR3 coding DNA: TGCAGCGTTATCTGCGAGCAGTACTTC. Translating it yields CSVICEQYF.

The rearrangement uses TRBV20-1 and TRBJ1-2; TRBD1 aligns across 11 bases. The CDR3 has 12 residues. Trimming at V came to 5 bases and at J to 8 bases, leaving 4 bases not matched to a gene. Germline CDR1 is DFQATT and CDR2 is SNEGSKA (reference sequence). The CDR3 region has the DNA TGCAGTGCTGGACAGGGGGCGCAGGGCTACACCTTC. Residues: CSAGQGAQGYTF.

V gene TRBV4-3 combines with J gene TRBJ2-7; 8 bases fit TRBD1. After removal of 1 base from V and 5 bases from J, the junction contained 7 bases not matched to a gene. From germline, CDR1 is LGHNA and CDR2 YSLEER. CDR3 length: 15 amino acids. The CDR3 protein is CASSQAGAGGDEQYF. Written as DNA, the CDR3 is TGCGCCAGCAGCCAAGCCGGCGCAGGGGGCGACGAGCAGTACTTC.

In its sample, this clonotype was seen many times. This sequence joins TRBV29-1 and TRBJ2-5; D may be TRBD1 (6 bases). V shed 7 bases and J shed 1 base, with 16 bases lying between them. The CDR3 loop spans 14 amino acids. Germline loops: CDR1 SQVTM, CDR2 ANQGSEA. In nucleotides, the CDR3 is TGCAGCGCACCGACAGGAGATATCCAAGAGACCCAGTACTTC. Its protein product is CSAPTGDIQETQYF.

The chain links TRBV6-5 to TRBJ2-1; D unresolved. V shed 2 bases and J shed 7 bases, with 9 bases lying between them. The CDR3 has 13 amino acids. Per germline, CDR1 MNHEY and CDR2 SVGAGI. The CDR3 region is CASSYRIGNEQFF. DNA of the CDR3: TGTGCCAGCAGTTACAGGATAGGGAATGAGCAGTTCTTC.

V gene TRBV24-1 combines with J gene TRBJ2-5; 9 bases line up with TRBD2. CDR1 KGHDR and CDR2 SFDVKD come from the germline V gene. Losses at the gene ends were 4 bases for V and 5 bases for J; bases not matched to a gene: 7. The CDR3 runs to 15 residues. The DNA for the CDR3 is TGTGCCACCAGTGACCCGAAGCGGGAGGAGGAGACCCAGTACTTC. Translating gives CATSDPKREEETQYF.

This clonotype was picked up a small number of times. Compared with germline, one end of the junction differs, possibly owing to a read error. The chain is built from TRBV6-1 and TRBJ1-2; perhaps TRBD1 as D (6 bases). The CDR3 sequence is 13 residues long. Germline V gene lookup returns CDR1 MNHNS and CDR2 SASEGT. In DNA form, the CDR3 reads TGTGCCAGCAGCGAAGGACAGACCTATGGCTACACCTTC. Translating gives CASSEGQTYGYTF.

This clonotype has just a few counts. This chain joins TRBV28 and TRBJ1-4; D call uncertain. Trimming shortened V by 6 bases and J by 5 bases, and 10 bases separated the two germline ends. Germline V gene lookup returns CDR1 MDHEN and CDR2 SYDVKM. CDR3 length: 13 residues. The CDR3 spells CASRPGTNEKLFF. As DNA, the CDR3 is TGTGCCAGCAGACCCGGTACAAATGAAAAACTGTTTTTT.

The chain employs TRBV7-9 and TRBJ1-6; D gene unclear. This CDR3 contains 13 residues. The V gene's germline CDR1 is SEHNR and CDR2 FQNEAQ (reference sequence). Trimming left V 1 base short and J 6 bases short, with 4 bases between. CDR3 sequence (DNA): TGTGCCAGCAGCTTAGAGGCTAATTCACCCCTCCACTTT. As protein: CASSLEANSPLHF. Full variable domain (outside the CDR3, taken from reference TRBV7-9 and TRBJ1-6): DTGVSQNPRHKITKRGQNVTFRCDPISEHNRLYWYRQTLGQGPEFLTYFQNEAQLEKSRLLSDRFSAERPKGSFSTLEIQRTEQGDSAMYLCASSLEANSPLHFGNGTRLTVT.

Notes on this clonotype: This may be a read error, as it is one base from a much larger clone. V gene TRBV20-1 combines with J gene TRBJ2-3, with D possibly called TRBD1 or TRBD2 (5 bases each). CDR1 is DFQATT, CDR2 SNEGSKA, per germline (reference sequence). This CDR3 has 15 amino acids. Trimming pared 5 bases from V and 1 base from J, leaving 16 bases between. The CDR3 DNA follows: TGCAGTGCTTATAAGAACGGGGCCCGCACAGATACGCAGTATTTT. Amino acid sequence: CSAYKNGARTDTQYF.

The table lists this clonotype with many counts. The rearrangement links TRBV20-1 to TRBJ2-4; TRBD2 is a possible D gene (6 bases). Per the germline V gene, CDR1 is DFQATT and CDR2 is SNEGSKA (reference sequence). V was trimmed by 3 bases and J by 2 bases, leaving 26 bases between them. This CDR3 is 19 amino acids long. This CDR3 is CSASGEVAGRVGTKNIQYF. The CDR3 DNA follows: TGCAGTGCTAGTGGGGAGGTCGCGGGACGAGTCGGAACCAAAAACATTCAGTACTTC.

The chain carries TRBV2 and TRBJ2-7; TRBD2 is a possible D gene (6 bases). The CDR3 runs to 15 residues. Deletions cut 5 bases from V and 7 bases from J, with 21 bases between. Per the germline V gene, CDR1 is SNHLY and CDR2 is FYNNEI. CDR3 amino acids: CASSPGLILMDEQYF. Here the CDR3 DNA reads TGTGCCAGCAGTCCCGGACTAATCCTGATGGATGAGCAGTACTTC.

In this sample, this clonotype turned up many times. The J gene is TRBJ2-7, the V gene TRBV30; D is perhaps TRBD1 (6 bases). V was pared by 5 bases and J by 0 bases, with 17 bases between. This CDR3 region has 15 residues. The germline V gene encodes CDR1 GTSNPN and CDR2 SVGIG (reference sequence). Here the CDR3 DNA reads TGTGCCTGGGAACGGACAGATTCCCCCTCCTACGAGCAGTACTTC. This encodes CAWERTDSPSYEQYF.

This clonotype was seen repeatedly, ten times or more. The rearrangement links TRBV3-1 to TRBJ1-1, with D unresolved. Germline values: CDR1 LGHDT, CDR2 YNNKEL (reference sequence). Trimming stripped 0 bases from V and 4 bases from J, with 9 bases between. The CDR3 has 14 amino acids. For the CDR3, the DNA is TGTGCCAGCAGCCAAGAGGGATTGAGCACTGAAGCTTTCTTT. It is translated as CASSQEGLSTEAFF. The full variable domain, with the rest looked up from reference TRBV3-1 and TRBJ1-1, is DTAVSQTPKYLVTQMGNDKSIKCEQNLGHDTMYWYKQDSKKFLKIMFSYNNKELIINETVPNRFSPKSPDKAHLNLHINSLELGDSAVYFCASSQEGLSTEAFFGQGTRLTVV.

J is TRBJ2-3 and V is TRBV20-1; 7 nucleotides align to TRBD2. Germline V gives CDR1 DFQATT, CDR2 SNEGSKA (reference sequence). The CDR3 length is 15 residues. V trimming: 6 bases; J trimming: 6 bases; junction bases outside the gene matches: 15. CDR3 protein: CSAAQAGWGMDTQYF. In nucleotides, the CDR3 is TGCAGTGCCGCCCAAGCGGGGTGGGGTATGGATACGCAGTATTTT.

This clonotype was seen many times. The chain has TRBV20-1 and TRBJ2-6, with D uncertain. CDR1 is DFQATT, CDR2 SNEGSKA, per germline (reference sequence). V was clipped by 1 base and J by 0 bases, with 4 bases between them. The CDR3 covers 14 residues. The CDR3: CSARVDSGANVLTF. In DNA form, the CDR3 reads TGCAGTGCTAGAGTGGACTCTGGGGCCAACGTCCTGACTTTC.

Ten or more counts support this clonotype. The genes are TRBV12-3 or TRBV12-4 and TRBJ1-2, with D unclear. V lost 6 bases, J lost 4 bases, and 6 bases lay in between. This CDR3 comprises 11 residues. The CDR3 loop is CASSKFYGYTF. CDR3 sequence (DNA): TGTGCCAGCAGCAAATTCTATGGCTACACCTTC.

This chain uses TRBV20-1 with TRBJ1-5; D perhaps matches TRBD1 (6 bases). This CDR3 has 16 residues. V lost 1 base to trimming and J lost 0 bases, with 13 bases between them. CDR1 and CDR2 from the germline V gene are DFQATT and SNEGSKA (reference sequence). The CDR3 sequence is CSARGGGGASNQPQHF. The CDR3 coding sequence is TGCAGTGCTAGAGGAGGGGGGGGGGCTAGCAATCAGCCCCAGCATTTT.

Notes on this clonotype: This clone may be a read error of a much larger clone one base away. This chain uses TRBV12-3 or TRBV12-4 with TRBJ2-5, with D possibly matching TRBD2 (5 bases). The germline V and J ends were trimmed by 4 bases and 7 bases, with 10 bases remaining between them. The CDR3 covers 12 residues. The CDR3 spells CASSSEVATQYF. CDR3 DNA sequence: TGTGCCAGCAGTTCGGAGGTGGCGACCCAGTACTTC.

This clonotype was detected a few times. The chain is built from TRBV11-1 and TRBJ2-1; D is undetermined. The germline gives CDR1 SGHAT, CDR2 FQDESV (reference sequence). This CDR3 is 18 amino acids long. Trimming pared 2 bases from V and 0 bases from J, leaving 17 bases between. Written as DNA, the CDR3 is TGTGCCAGCAGCTTAACCGCGCGAGTCGCGAGCTCCTACAATGAGCAGTTCTTC. Translation gives CASSLTARVASSYNEQFF.

This clonotype was found a few times. The chain joins TRBV10-3 to TRBJ1-1; weak D call: TRBD1 (5 bases). There are 13 residues in the CDR3. Germline V lookup: CDR1 ENHRY, CDR2 SYGVKD. V gave up 0 bases and J gave up 3 bases, with 5 bases separating them. The CDR3 protein is CAISESQDTEAFF. The CDR3 DNA sequence: TGTGCCATCAGTGAGTCACAGGACACTGAAGCTTTCTTT.

Many counts were recorded for this clonotype. This chain connects TRBV3-1 to TRBJ2-2, with D hard to call. Germline CDR1 is LGHDT and CDR2 is YNNKEL (reference sequence). The V and J ends lost 8 bases and 2 bases respectively, with 6 bases between them. CDR3 length equals 12 residues. This CDR3 reads CASASNTGELFF. The CDR3 DNA is TGTGCCAGCGCGAGTAACACCGGGGAGCTGTTTTTT.

This clonotype came up a few times. The chain carries TRBV5-1 and TRBJ2-7; D gene uncertain. This CDR3 has 15 residues. Germline CDR1 SGHRS, CDR2 YFSETQ. Deletions cut 4 bases from V and 0 bases from J, with 14 bases between. DNA for the CDR3: TGCGCCAGCAGCCAAATTCCCGGCTACTCCTACGAGCAGTACTTC. It specifies CASSQIPGYSYEQYF.

This clonotype has ten or more counts. The chain recombines TRBV7-2 with TRBJ2-7; D may be TRBD2 (6 bases). The V end lost 8 bases, the J end lost 0 bases, and 14 bases lay between the germline ends. CDR1 is SGHTA, CDR2 FQGNSA, per germline. The CDR3 has 14 amino acids. This CDR3 is CASGRRGSSYEQYF. As DNA, the CDR3 is TGTGCCAGCGGGAGGAGGGGTAGCTCCTACGAGCAGTACTTC.

This clonotype came up many times. J is TRBJ2-3 and V is TRBV28; D is ambiguous. The CDR3 is 15 residues long. V shed 3 bases and J shed 3 bases, with 13 bases lying between them. CDR1 is MDHEN, CDR2 SYDVKM, per germline. The CDR3, as DNA: TGTGCCAGCAGTTTTCGGCAGCGCGGAACAGATACGCAGTATTTT. Protein: CASSFRQRGTDTQYF.

This clonotype was seen ten or more times. The chain couples TRBV7-9 to TRBJ2-1, with D maybe TRBD1 (5 bases). The germline V gene encodes CDR1 SEHNR and CDR2 FQNEAQ (reference sequence). V dropped 5 bases and J dropped 8 bases, with 19 bases sitting between them. This CDR3 has 15 amino acids. CDR3 protein: CASSLLGQRLDEQFF. In DNA, the CDR3 is TGTGCCAGCAGCCTTCTAGGACAAAGGCTAGATGAGCAGTTCTTC.

This clonotype was counted a few times. The rearrangement links TRBV3-1 to TRBJ2-3; possibly TRBD2 for D (7 bases). In germline, CDR1 is LGHDT, CDR2 YNNKEL (reference sequence). The CDR3 runs 14 residues. Trimming took off 4 bases at V and 5 bases at J, with 13 bases between the two ends. The CDR3 reads CASSRRGGRDTQYF. CDR3 DNA: TGTGCCAGCAGCCGCAGGGGAGGGAGAGATACGCAGTATTTT.

This clonotype was seen many times. This chain uses TRBV28 with TRBJ2-2; 12 bases fit TRBD2. Germline V lookup: CDR1 MDHEN, CDR2 SYDVKM. This CDR3 is built from 15 residues. The V segment lost 4 bases and the J segment 6 bases; nucleotides outside the gene matches: 3. The CDR3 region has the DNA TGTGCCAGCAGTTGGCTAGCGGGAGGGGCCGGGGAGCTGTTTTTT. As protein: CASSWLAGGAGELFF.